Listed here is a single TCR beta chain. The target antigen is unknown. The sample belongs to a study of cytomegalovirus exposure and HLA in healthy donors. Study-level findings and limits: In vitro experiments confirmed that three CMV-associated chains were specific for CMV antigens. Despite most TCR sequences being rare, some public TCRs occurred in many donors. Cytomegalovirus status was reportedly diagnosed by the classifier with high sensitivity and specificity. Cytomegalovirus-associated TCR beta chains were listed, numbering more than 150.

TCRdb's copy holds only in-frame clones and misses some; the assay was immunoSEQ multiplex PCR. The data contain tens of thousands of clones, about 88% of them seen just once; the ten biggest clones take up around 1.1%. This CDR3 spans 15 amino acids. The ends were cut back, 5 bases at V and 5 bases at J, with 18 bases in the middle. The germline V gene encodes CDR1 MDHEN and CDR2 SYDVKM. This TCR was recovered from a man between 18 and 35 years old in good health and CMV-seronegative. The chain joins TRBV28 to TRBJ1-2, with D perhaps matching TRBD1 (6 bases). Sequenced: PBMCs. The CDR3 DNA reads TGTGCCAGCAGTACAGCGGGGGGCGCTGGTTATGGCTACACCTTC. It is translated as CASSTAGGAGYGYTF.